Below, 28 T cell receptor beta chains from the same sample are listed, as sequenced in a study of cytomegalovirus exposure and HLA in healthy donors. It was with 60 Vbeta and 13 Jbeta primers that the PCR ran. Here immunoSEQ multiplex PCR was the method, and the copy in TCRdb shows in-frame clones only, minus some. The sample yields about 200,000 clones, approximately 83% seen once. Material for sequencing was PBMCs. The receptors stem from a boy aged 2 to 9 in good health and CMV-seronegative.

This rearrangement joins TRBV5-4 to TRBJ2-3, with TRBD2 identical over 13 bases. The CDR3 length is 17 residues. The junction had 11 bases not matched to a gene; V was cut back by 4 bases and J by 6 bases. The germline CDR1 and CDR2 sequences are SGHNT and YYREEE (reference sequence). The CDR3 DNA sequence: TGTGCCAGCAGCCCAGGACTAGCGGGGGCCTCGGAGGATACGCAGTATTTT. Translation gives CASSPGLAGASEDTQYF. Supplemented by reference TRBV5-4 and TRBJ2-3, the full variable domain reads ETGVTQSPTHLIKTRGQQVTLRCSSQSGHNTVSWYQQALGQGPQFIFQYYREEENGRGNFPPRFSGLQFPNYSSELNVNALELDDSALYLCASSPGLAGASEDTQYFGPGTRLTVL.

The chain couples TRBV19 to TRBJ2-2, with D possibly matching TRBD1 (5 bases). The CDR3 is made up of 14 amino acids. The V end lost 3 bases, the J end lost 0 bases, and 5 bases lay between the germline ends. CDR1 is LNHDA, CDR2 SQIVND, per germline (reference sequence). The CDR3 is CASSMTANTGELFF. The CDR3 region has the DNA TGTGCCAGTAGTATGACAGCGAACACCGGGGAGCTGTTTTTT.

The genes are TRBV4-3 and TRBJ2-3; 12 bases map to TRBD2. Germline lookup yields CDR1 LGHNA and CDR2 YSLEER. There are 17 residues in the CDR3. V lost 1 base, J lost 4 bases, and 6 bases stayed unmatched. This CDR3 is CASSQAPRLAGADTQYF. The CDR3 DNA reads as TGCGCCAGCAGCCAAGCCCCCCGACTAGCGGGGGCAGATACGCAGTATTTT.

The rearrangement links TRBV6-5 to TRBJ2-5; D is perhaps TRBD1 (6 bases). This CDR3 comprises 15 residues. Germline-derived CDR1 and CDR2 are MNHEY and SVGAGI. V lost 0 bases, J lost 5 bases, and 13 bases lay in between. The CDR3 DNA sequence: TGTGCCAGCAGTTACTCGTATGGGGGCGCGGAGACCCAGTACTTC. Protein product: CASSYSYGGAETQYF.

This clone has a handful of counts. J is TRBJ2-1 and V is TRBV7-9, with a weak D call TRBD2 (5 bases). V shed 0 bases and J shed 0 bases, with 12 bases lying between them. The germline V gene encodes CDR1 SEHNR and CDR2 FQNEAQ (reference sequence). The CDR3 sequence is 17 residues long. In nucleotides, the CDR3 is TGTGCCAGCAGCTTAGCGTATCGAGGGAGCTCCTACAATGAGCAGTTCTTC. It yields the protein CASSLAYRGSSYNEQFF. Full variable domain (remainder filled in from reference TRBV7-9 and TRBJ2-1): DTGVSQNPRHKITKRGQNVTFRCDPISEHNRLYWYRQTLGQGPEFLTYFQNEAQLEKSRLLSDRFSAERPKGSFSTLEIQRTEQGDSAMYLCASSLAYRGSSYNEQFFGPGTRLTVL.

CDR3 sequence reads: CASSPRLAGIQYF. The CDR3 region has the DNA TGTGCCAGCAGCCCTCGACTAGCAGGCATTCAGTACTTC. This chain links TRBV7-8 with TRBJ2-4, with 7 positions matching TRBD2. V lost 5 bases, J lost 9 bases, and 7 bases stayed unmatched. The CDR3 is made up of 13 amino acids. CDR1 SGHVS and CDR2 FQNEAQ come from the germline V gene.

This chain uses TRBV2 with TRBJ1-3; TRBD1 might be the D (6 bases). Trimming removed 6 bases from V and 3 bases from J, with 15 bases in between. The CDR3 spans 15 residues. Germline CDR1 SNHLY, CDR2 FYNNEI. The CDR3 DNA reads TGTGCCAGCAGACTACAGGGAATTGGTGGAAACACCATATATTTT. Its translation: CASRLQGIGGNTIYF. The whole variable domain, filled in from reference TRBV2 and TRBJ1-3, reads EPEVTQTPSHQVTQMGQEVILRCVPISNHLYFYWYRQILGQKVEFLVSFYNNEISEKSEIFDDQFSVERPDGSNFTLKIRSTKLEDSAMYFCASRLQGIGGNTIYFGEGSWLTVV.

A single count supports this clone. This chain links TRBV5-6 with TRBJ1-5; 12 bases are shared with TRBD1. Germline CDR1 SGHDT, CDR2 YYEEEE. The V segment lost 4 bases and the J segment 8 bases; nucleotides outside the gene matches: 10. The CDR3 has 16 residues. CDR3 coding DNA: TGTGCCAGCAGCGAAGCCGGGACAGGGGGCGTGAAGCCCCAGCATTTT. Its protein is CASSEAGTGGVKPQHF.

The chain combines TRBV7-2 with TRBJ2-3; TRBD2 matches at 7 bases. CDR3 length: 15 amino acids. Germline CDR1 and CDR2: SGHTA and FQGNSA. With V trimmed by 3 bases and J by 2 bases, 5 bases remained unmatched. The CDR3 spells CASSLRGDYTDTQYF. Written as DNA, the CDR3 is TGTGCCAGCAGCTTGCGCGGGGACTACACAGATACGCAGTATTTT. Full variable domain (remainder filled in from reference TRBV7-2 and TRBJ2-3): GAGVSQSPSNKVTEKGKDVELRCDPISGHTALYWYRQSLGQGLEFLIYFQGNSAPDKSGLPSDRFSAERTGGSVSTLTIQRTQQEDSAVYLCASSLRGDYTDTQYFGPGTRLTVL.

DNA for the CDR3: TGTGCCAGCAGTTTGTCTAGGGGGCCTAGCTCCTATAATTCACCCCTCCACTTT. Its translation: CASSLSRGPSSYNSPLHF. The rearrangement links TRBV27 to TRBJ1-6; TRBD1 matches at 7 bases. CDR3 size: 18 residues. The V segment lost 3 bases and the J segment 0 bases; nucleotides outside the gene matches: 8. Germline loops: CDR1 MNHEY, CDR2 SMNVEV (reference sequence).

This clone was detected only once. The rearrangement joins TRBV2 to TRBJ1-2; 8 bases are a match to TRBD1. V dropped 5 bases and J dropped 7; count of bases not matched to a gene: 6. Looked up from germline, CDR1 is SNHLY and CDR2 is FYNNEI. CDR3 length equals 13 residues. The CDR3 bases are TGTGCCAGCAGTCTGGAGACAGGGGTTGGCTACACCTTC. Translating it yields CASSLETGVGYTF. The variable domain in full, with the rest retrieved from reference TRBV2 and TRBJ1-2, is EPEVTQTPSHQVTQMGQEVILRCVPISNHLYFYWYRQILGQKVEFLVSFYNNEISEKSEIFDDQFSVERPDGSNFTLKIRSTKLEDSAMYFCASSLETGVGYTFGSGTRLTVV.

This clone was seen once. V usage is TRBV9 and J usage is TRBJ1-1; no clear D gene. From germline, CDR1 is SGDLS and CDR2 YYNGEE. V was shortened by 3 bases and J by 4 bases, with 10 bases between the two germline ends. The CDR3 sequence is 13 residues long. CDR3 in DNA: TGTGCCAGCAGCGCTTTGAGTGGCACTGAAGCTTTCTTT. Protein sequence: CASSALSGTEAFF.

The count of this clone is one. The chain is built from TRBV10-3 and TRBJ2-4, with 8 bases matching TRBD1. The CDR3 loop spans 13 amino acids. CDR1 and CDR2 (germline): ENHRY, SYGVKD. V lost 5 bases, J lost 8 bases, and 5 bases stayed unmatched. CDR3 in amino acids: CAISSDREDIQYF. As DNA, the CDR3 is TGTGCCATCAGTTCGGACAGGGAGGACATTCAGTACTTC.

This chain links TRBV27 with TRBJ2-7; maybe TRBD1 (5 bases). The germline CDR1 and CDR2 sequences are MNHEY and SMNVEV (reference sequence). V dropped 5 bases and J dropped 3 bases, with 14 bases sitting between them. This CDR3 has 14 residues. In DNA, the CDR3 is TGTGCCAGCAGTCCCAAGACAGCCCACTACGAGCAGTACTTC. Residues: CASSPKTAHYEQYF.

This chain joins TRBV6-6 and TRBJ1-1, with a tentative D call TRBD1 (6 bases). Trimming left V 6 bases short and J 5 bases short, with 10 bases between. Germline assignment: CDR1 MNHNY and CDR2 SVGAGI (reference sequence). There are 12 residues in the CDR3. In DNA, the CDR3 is TGTGCCAGCAGCCCTACAGGGACTGAAGCTTTCTTT. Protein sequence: CASSPTGTEAFF.

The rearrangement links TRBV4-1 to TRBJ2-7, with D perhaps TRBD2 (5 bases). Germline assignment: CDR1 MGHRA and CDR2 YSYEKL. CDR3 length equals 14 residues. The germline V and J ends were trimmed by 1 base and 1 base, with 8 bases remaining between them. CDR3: CASSQAWRSYEQYF. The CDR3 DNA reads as TGCGCCAGCAGCCAAGCGTGGAGGTCCTACGAGCAGTACTTC.

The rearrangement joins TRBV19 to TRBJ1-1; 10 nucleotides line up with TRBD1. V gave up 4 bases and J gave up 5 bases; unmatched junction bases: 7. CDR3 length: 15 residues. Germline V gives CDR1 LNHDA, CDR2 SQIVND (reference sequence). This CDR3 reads CASSTDRGVVTEAFF. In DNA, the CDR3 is TGTGCCAGTAGTACGGACAGGGGGGTTGTGACTGAAGCTTTCTTT.

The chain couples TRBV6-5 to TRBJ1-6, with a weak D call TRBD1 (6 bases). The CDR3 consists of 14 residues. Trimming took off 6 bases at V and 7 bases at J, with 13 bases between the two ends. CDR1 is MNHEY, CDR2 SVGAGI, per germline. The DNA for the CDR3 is TGTGCCAGCAGGTCAGGGGTGGGGAATTCACCCCTCCACTTT. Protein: CASRSGVGNSPLHF.

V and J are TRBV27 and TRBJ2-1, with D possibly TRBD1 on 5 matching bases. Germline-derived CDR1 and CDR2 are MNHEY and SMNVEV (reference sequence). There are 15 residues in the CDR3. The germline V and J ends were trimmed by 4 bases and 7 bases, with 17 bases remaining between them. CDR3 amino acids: CASSSAQVDVNEQFF. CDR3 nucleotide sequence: TGTGCCAGCAGTTCCGCACAGGTTGACGTAAATGAGCAGTTCTTC.

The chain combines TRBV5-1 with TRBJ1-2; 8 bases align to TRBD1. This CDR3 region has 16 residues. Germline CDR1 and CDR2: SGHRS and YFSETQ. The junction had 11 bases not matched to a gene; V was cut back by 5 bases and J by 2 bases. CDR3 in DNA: TGCGCCAGCAGACGGACGTCCGCAGGGGGCAACTATGGCTACACCTTC. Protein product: CASRRTSAGGNYGYTF. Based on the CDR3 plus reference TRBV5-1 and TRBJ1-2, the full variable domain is KAGVTQTPRYLIKTRGQQVTLSCSPISGHRSVSWYQQTPGQGLQFLFEYFSETQRNKGNFPGRFSGRQFSNSRSEMNVSTLELGDSALYLCASRRTSAGGNYGYTFGSGTRLTVV.

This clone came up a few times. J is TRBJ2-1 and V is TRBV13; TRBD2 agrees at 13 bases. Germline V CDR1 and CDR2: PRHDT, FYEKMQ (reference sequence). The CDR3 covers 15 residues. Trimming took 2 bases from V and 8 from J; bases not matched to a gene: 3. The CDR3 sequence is CASSLTSGGAYEQFF. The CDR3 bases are TGTGCCAGCAGCTTAACTAGCGGGGGGGCATATGAGCAGTTCTTC.

CDR3 sequence (DNA): TGTGCCAGCAGTTGGGACAGGGAGGCTGAAGCTTTCTTT. Protein: CASSWDREAEAFF. This chain links TRBV7-2 with TRBJ1-1; TRBD1 matches 9 bases. The CDR3 consists of 13 residues. With 6 bases clipped from V and 6 bases from J, the junction kept 5 bases outside the gene matches. The germline CDR1 and CDR2 sequences are SGHTA and FQGNSA.

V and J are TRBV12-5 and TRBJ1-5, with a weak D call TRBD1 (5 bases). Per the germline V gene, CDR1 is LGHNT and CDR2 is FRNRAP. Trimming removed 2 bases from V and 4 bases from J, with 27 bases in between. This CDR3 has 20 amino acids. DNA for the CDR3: TGTGCTAGTGGTTTGTTACCAGGGCCTAACCCCCACAAATTGAATCAGCCCCAGCATTTT. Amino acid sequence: CASGLLPGPNPHKLNQPQHF.

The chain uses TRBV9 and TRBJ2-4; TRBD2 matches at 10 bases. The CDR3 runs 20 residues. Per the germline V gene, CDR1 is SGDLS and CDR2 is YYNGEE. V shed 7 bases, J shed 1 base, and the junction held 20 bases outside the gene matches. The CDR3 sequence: CASPDYLLAGSDLAKNIQYF. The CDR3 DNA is TGTGCCAGCCCCGACTATCTACTAGCGGGGTCGGATCTCGCCAAAAACATTCAGTACTTC.

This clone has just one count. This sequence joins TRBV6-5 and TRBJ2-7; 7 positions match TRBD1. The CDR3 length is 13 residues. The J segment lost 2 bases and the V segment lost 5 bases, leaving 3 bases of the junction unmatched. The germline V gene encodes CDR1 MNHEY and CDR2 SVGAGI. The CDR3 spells CASSTGTAYEQYF. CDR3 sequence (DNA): TGTGCCAGCAGTACCGGGACAGCCTACGAGCAGTACTTC.

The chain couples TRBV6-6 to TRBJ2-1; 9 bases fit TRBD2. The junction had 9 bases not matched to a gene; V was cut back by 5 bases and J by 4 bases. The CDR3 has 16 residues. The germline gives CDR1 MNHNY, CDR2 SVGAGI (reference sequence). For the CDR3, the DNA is TGTGCCAGCAGTCGTACCGTAGCGGGGGATTACAATGAGCAGTTCTTC. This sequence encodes CASSRTVAGDYNEQFF.

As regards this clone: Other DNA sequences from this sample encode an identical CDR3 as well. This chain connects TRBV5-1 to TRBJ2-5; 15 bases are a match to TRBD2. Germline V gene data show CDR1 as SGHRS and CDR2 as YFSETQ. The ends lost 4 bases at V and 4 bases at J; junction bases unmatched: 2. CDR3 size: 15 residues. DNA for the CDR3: TGCGCCAGCAGCGGGGGACTAGCGGGGGGAGAGACCCAGTACTTC. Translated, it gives CASSGGLAGGETQYF.

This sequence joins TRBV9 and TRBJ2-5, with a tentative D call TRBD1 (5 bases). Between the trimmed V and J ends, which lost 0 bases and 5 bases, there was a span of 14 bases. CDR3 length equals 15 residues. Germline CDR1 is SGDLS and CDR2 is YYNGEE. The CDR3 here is CASSVAPHRYETQYF. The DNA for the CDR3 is TGTGCCAGCAGCGTAGCCCCCCACAGGTACGAGACCCAGTACTTC.